The following is a T cell receptor beta chain sequence with its context. Its antigen is undetermined. Looked up from germline, CDR1 is MRHNA and CDR2 is SNTAGT. V was shortened by 6 bases and J by 4 bases, with 12 bases between the two germline ends. The CDR3 runs to 14 residues. PCR employed 60 Vbeta and 13 Jbeta primers. Authors' processing steps: Approximately 73 million unique TCR beta chains, roughly 10 million shared, were counted in a later analysis. Sequencing used immunoSEQ multiplex PCR; TCRdb keeps in-frame clones, though not all of them. V, J and clone size are those of that table, while D and trimming were read from the DNA. The sample has 120,000 or so clones, about 80% seen once; the top ten hold approximately 3.8%. The source of the sample is a study of cytomegalovirus exposure and HLA in healthy donors. Findings of the study overall: Analysis performed later found roughly 17,000 TCR beta sequences associated with HLA alleles at 0.05 false discovery rate. Several of the most significant clusters appeared linked to common viral pathogens, based on a later analysis. TCR beta sequences reportedly predicted most subjects' HLA-A and HLA-B alleles accurately.

The specimen was PBMCs. This receptor was taken from a woman aged 40 to 55 in good health and CMV-seropositive. The chain employs TRBV6-4 and TRBJ2-2; D gene unclear. The CDR3 here is CASSPTTSTGELFF. CDR3 nucleotide sequence: TGTGCCAGCAGCCCCACTACATCCACCGGGGAGCTGTTTTTT.